The 16 T cell receptor beta chains below come from one sample, sequenced in a study of blood T cell repertoires in COVID-19. Profiled with immunoSEQ multiplex PCR; TCRdb holds only in-frame clones, not every one. This sample carries some 73,000 clones, more than 60% of them seen once, and the ten largest clones take roughly a fifth. Sequenced: peripheral blood. The origin of the receptors is a man in his 60s with acute or convalescent COVID-19.

This chain connects TRBV25-1 to TRBJ2-5; D gene ambiguous. CDR3 length: 14 amino acids. V was trimmed by 2 bases and J by 1 base, leaving 8 bases between them. CDR1 is MGHDK, CDR2 SYGVNS, per germline. The CDR3 spells CASSEEEGQETQYF. In nucleotides, the CDR3 is TGTGCCAGCAGTGAAGAGGAAGGCCAAGAGACCCAGTACTTC.

The rearrangement uses TRBV6-1 and TRBJ2-7; TRBD1 matches 7 bases. Germline V gives CDR1 MNHNS, CDR2 SASEGT. V shed 4 bases and J 2 bases; nucleotides not matched to a gene: 11. The CDR3 loop spans 16 amino acids. The chain's CDR3 is CASSAVTGARAYEQYV. The CDR3 DNA reads as TGTGCCAGCAGTGCCGTAACAGGGGCTCGGGCCTACGAGCAGTACGTC.

V usage is TRBV5-6 and J usage is TRBJ1-5, with 9 bases aligning to TRBD1. The CDR3 sequence is 16 residues long. CDR1 is SGHDT and CDR2 is YYEEEE in the germline V gene. The V segment lost 4 bases and the J segment 7 bases; nucleotides outside the gene matches: 12. CDR3 sequence: CASSPNTGGFGQPQHF. In nucleotides, the CDR3 is TGTGCCAGCAGCCCGAATACAGGGGGCTTTGGGCAGCCCCAGCATTTT. Combining the CDR3 with reference TRBV5-6 and TRBJ1-5 gives the whole variable domain DAGVTQSPTHLIKTRGQQVTLRCSPKSGHDTVSWYQQALGQGPQFIFQYYEEEERQRGNFPDRFSGHQFPNYSSELNVNALLLGDSALYLCASSPNTGGFGQPQHFGDGTRLSIL.

This clone was detected once. J is TRBJ2-5 and V is TRBV7-3, with a weak D call TRBD1 (6 bases). CDR3 size: 13 residues. Per the germline V gene, CDR1 is SGHTA and CDR2 is FQGTGA. V was shortened by 5 bases and J by 0 bases, with 7 bases between the two germline ends. The CDR3 nucleotides are TGTGCCAGCAGCAGGACAGACCAAGAGACCCAGTACTTC. Amino acid sequence: CASSRTDQETQYF.

The J gene is TRBJ2-5, the V gene TRBV6-5, with 7 bases fitting TRBD1. Looked up from germline, CDR1 is MNHEY and CDR2 is SVGAGI. J lost 0 bases, V lost 6 bases, and 4 bases had no gene match. This CDR3 is built from 14 residues. In nucleotides, the CDR3 is TGTGCCAGCAGGCTCGGGACAGACCAAGAGACCCAGTACTTC. Translating gives CASRLGTDQETQYF.

This clone was detected only a few times. The J gene is TRBJ2-3, the V gene TRBV4-1; tentative D call: TRBD2 (5 bases). With 2 bases removed from V and 6 bases from J, the gap between germline ends came to 15 bases. The CDR3 totals 15 residues. CDR1 and CDR2 from the germline V gene are MGHRA and YSYEKL. CDR3 sequence reads: CASSQNPSSGDTQYF. CDR3 coding DNA: TGCGCCAGCAGCCAAAACCCATCGAGCGGCGATACGCAGTATTTT.

This clone has only a few counts. The CDR3 bases are TGTGCCAGTAGTGGACAGAAGGCAGATACGCAGTATTTT. This translates into CASSGQKADTQYF. This rearrangement joins TRBV19 to TRBJ2-3; TRBD1 is a possible D gene (6 bases). CDR3 length equals 13 residues. The V end was cut by 5 bases, the J end by 4 bases, with 10 bases between. CDR1 is LNHDA and CDR2 is SQIVND in the germline V gene (reference sequence).

The V gene is TRBV7-2, the J gene TRBJ2-5; TRBD2 matches 15 bases. The trim removed 4 bases at V and 3 bases at J, leaving 0 bases unmatched. The CDR3 consists of 15 residues. Germline CDR1 is SGHTA and CDR2 is FQGNSA. The DNA for the CDR3 is TGTGCCAGCAGCTGGACTAGCGGGGGGGAAGAGACCCAGTACTTC. The encoded protein is CASSWTSGGEETQYF.

The V and J genes are TRBV7-9 and TRBJ2-1; TRBD1 matches at 9 bases. The germline gives CDR1 SEHNR, CDR2 FQNEAQ (reference sequence). CDR3 size: 12 residues. The junction had 6 bases not matched to a gene; V was cut back by 4 bases and J by 14 bases. The CDR3 nucleotides are TGTGCCAGCAGCTCGACCCGGGACAGGGAGTTCTTC. It codes for CASSSTRDREFF.

This chain links TRBV15 with TRBJ1-6; 7 bases agree with TRBD1. V was clipped by 3 bases and J by 3 bases; unmatched bases: 14. Germline-derived CDR1 and CDR2 are LNHNV and YYDKDF (reference sequence). CDR3 size: 19 residues. The CDR3, as DNA: TGTGCCACCAGCAGCAAGACCGGGACAGACCCTTTCTATAATTCACCCCTCCACTTT. Protein sequence: CATSSKTGTDPFYNSPLHF.

The chain is built from TRBV2 and TRBJ1-1; D uncertain. V lost 5 bases and J 5 bases, leaving 9 bases between the germline ends. The germline gives CDR1 SNHLY, CDR2 FYNNEI. The CDR3 extends over 12 amino acids. CDR3 loop: CASSLEDTEAFF. DNA of the CDR3: TGTGCCAGCAGTTTGGAGGATACTGAAGCTTTCTTT.

The chain uses TRBV24-1 and TRBJ1-1; 9 bases map to TRBD1. The CDR3 spans 14 residues. Looked up from germline, CDR1 is KGHDR and CDR2 is SFDVKD. Germline trimming cut 5 bases from V and 4 bases from J; bases unmatched to any gene: 4. CDR3 loop: CATSGGQGTTEAFF. Written as DNA, the CDR3 is TGTGCCACCAGTGGCGGACAGGGGACCACTGAAGCTTTCTTT.

This sequence joins TRBV11-2 and TRBJ2-5; TRBD2 agrees at 9 bases. Trimming at V came to 6 bases and at J to 2 bases, leaving 13 bases not matched to a gene. The length of the CDR3 is 17 residues. Germline CDR1 reads SGHAT; CDR2 reads FQNNGV. The CDR3: CASSSTRASGTQETQYF. CDR3 DNA sequence: TGTGCCAGCAGTTCCACTCGGGCTAGCGGGACTCAAGAGACCCAGTACTTC.

V gene TRBV29-1 combines with J gene TRBJ1-5; 8 bases are shared with TRBD1. V lost 6 bases and J lost 7; bases outside the gene matches: 8. This CDR3 has 13 amino acids. Germline CDR1 reads SQVTM; CDR2 reads ANQGSEA. In nucleotides, the CDR3 is TGCAGCGTGGGACAGGAGGCGGGCCAGCCCCAGCATTTT. It encodes CSVGQEAGQPQHF.

This chain links TRBV19 with TRBJ1-2; 7 nucleotides agree with TRBD1. Germline CDR1 LNHDA, CDR2 SQIVND (reference sequence). The V segment lost 5 bases and the J segment 4 bases; nucleotides outside the gene matches: 7. The CDR3 spans 14 residues. CDR3 residues: CASSFQGVGYGYTF. The CDR3 DNA follows: TGTGCCAGTAGTTTTCAGGGGGTTGGCTATGGCTACACCTTC.

V and J are TRBV30 and TRBJ1-2, with D perhaps matching TRBD1 (6 bases). The CDR3 consists of 13 residues. From germline, CDR1 is GTSNPN and CDR2 SVGIG (reference sequence). The V gene lost 5 bases and the J gene lost 7 bases, with 17 bases spanning the gap. The CDR3 DNA reads as TGTGCCTGGTCAGGGGTGGCCTCGGGTGGCTACACCTTC. Encoded protein: CAWSGVASGGYTF.